This T cell receptor (beta chain) appears in the sequencing data of a study of shared T cell receptors in the human thymus. CDR3 length: 15 amino acids. The V end lost 0 bases, the J end lost 6 bases, and 12 bases lay between the germline ends. Germline CDR1 reads SGDLS; CDR2 reads YYNGEE. Generated by immunoSEQ multiplex PCR, the TCRdb table keeps only in-frame clones and is missing some. The sample lists some 700,000 clones, over 75% seen once, with more than 0.008% in the top ten. A further study also used this sample, focusing on human thymus T cells.

The genes are TRBV9 and TRBJ2-2; maybe TRBD1 (5 bases). Sequencing was done on a sample of thymocytes. This clonotype was sampled from a girl in the first two years of life with a congenital heart defect. CDR3 loop: CASSVVQGGAGELFF. CDR3 nucleotides: TGTGCCAGCAGCGTAGTGCAGGGCGGCGCCGGGGAGCTGTTTTTT.